This passage covers 23 T cell receptor beta chains from one sample sequenced in a study of blood T cell repertoires in COVID-19. The data were produced by immunoSEQ multiplex PCR, yet TCRdb's version contains in-frame clones alone and is incomplete. Here the sample spans more than 65,000 clones, more than 75% being singletons. Source material: peripheral blood. The source of these receptors is a human donor in a cohort sampled during active COVID-19.

The V gene is TRBV6-1, the J gene TRBJ1-2; D is possibly TRBD1 (6 bases). V was pared by 2 bases and J by 4 bases, with 20 bases between. CDR3 size: 17 residues. Germline V lookup: CDR1 MNHNS, CDR2 SASEGT. CDR3 loop: CASSEWGSPGGAYGYTF. The CDR3 coding sequence is TGTGCCAGCAGTGAATGGGGTTCCCCTGGGGGGGCCTATGGCTACACCTTC.

The chain employs TRBV12-2 and TRBJ2-1; the table's D call, TRBD2, was not checked against the DNA. TRBV12-2 is annotated as a pseudogene. The CDR3 totals 13 residues. The CDR3 nucleotides are TGTACCACCAAGCGGGAGCCTTTCAATGAGCAGTTCTTC. Translated: CTTKREPFNEQFF.

The chain combines TRBV14 with TRBJ1-2; 7 bases are a match to TRBD1. The length of the CDR3 is 16 residues. Germline CDR1 and CDR2: SGHDN and FVKESK. V dropped 4 bases and J dropped 4; count of bases not matched to a gene: 12. The CDR3 DNA follows: TGTGCCAGCAGCCCCCTGACAGGGCTAGGCGGCTATGGCTACACCTTC. Translated, it gives CASSPLTGLGGYGYTF.

This chain connects TRBV18 to TRBJ1-4; D is uncertain. Germline loops: CDR1 KGHSH, CDR2 LQKENI. Trimming removed 3 bases at V and 0 bases at J, with 11 bases between. CDR3 length: 16 amino acids. The CDR3 loop reads CASSPYQRPTNEKLFF. DNA for the CDR3: TGTGCCAGCTCACCGTATCAGCGACCAACTAATGAAAAACTGTTTTTT.

This chain connects TRBV12-5 to TRBJ2-3, with unresolved D. V lost 2 bases and J lost 7, with 7 bases in between. The CDR3 runs to 12 residues. Germline-derived CDR1 and CDR2 are LGHNT and FRNRAP. CDR3 DNA: TGTGCTAGTGGTTTGTTAGTGAATACGCAGTATTTT. The encoded protein is CASGLLVNTQYF. Drawing the rest from reference TRBV12-5 and TRBJ2-3, the complete variable domain is DARVTQTPRHKVTEMGQEVTMRCQPILGHNTVFWYRQTMMQGLELLAYFRNRAPLDDSGMPKDRFSAEMPDATLATLKIQPSEPRDSAVYFCASGLLVNTQYFGPGTRLTVL.

This clone was counted once. The chain couples TRBV19 to TRBJ2-1; 12 bases are shared with TRBD2. CDR3 length: 18 residues. From germline, CDR1 is LNHDA and CDR2 SQIVND (reference sequence). With 5 bases clipped from V and 8 bases from J, the junction kept 16 bases outside the gene matches. CDR3 coding DNA: TGTGCCAGTAGTCCCAAGGGTAGGCTAGCGGGAGGGGTGGATGAGCAGTTCTTC. Encoded protein: CASSPKGRLAGGVDEQFF.

V gene TRBV5-1 combines with J gene TRBJ2-2; 7 bases are shared with TRBD1. CDR3 length: 13 amino acids. Germline values: CDR1 SGHRS, CDR2 YFSETQ. V lost 4 bases, J lost 5 bases, and 2 bases stayed unmatched. CDR3 protein: CASSLGQTGELFF. CDR3 nucleotides: TGCGCCAGCAGCCTGGGACAGACCGGGGAGCTGTTTTTT.

V is TRBV12-5 and J is TRBJ2-5; no reliable D call. Trimming shortened V by 5 bases and J by 5 bases, and 9 bases separated the two germline ends. The germline CDR1 and CDR2 sequences are LGHNT and FRNRAP. This CDR3 is 12 amino acids long. CDR3 region: CASGATGETQYF. The CDR3 nucleotides are TGTGCTAGTGGTGCGACGGGTGAGACCCAGTACTTC.

The genes are TRBV28 and TRBJ2-1; TRBD2 matches 10 bases. Per the germline V gene, CDR1 is MDHEN and CDR2 is SYDVKM. J was trimmed by 9 bases and V by 5 bases; bases with no gene match: 10. The CDR3 loop spans 15 amino acids. CDR3 DNA sequence: TGTGCCAGCAGTCCCTTTCTAGCGGGAGCTCGTGAGCAGTTCTTC. Translated: CASSPFLAGAREQFF.

The V call is TRBV2, the J call TRBJ2-7; weak D call: TRBD1 (6 bases). The CDR3 totals 13 residues. V was pared by 8 bases and J by 5 bases, with 16 bases between. The V gene's germline CDR1 is SNHLY and CDR2 FYNNEI. The CDR3 is CASQGRHKDEQYF. Written as DNA, the CDR3 is TGTGCCAGCCAGGGGCGACACAAGGACGAGCAGTACTTC.

The gene calls are TRBV6-6 and TRBJ2-1; no clear D. CDR1 and CDR2 (germline): MNHNY, SVGAGI (reference sequence). The ends were cut back, 5 bases at V and 10 bases at J, with 12 bases in the middle. The CDR3 is made up of 12 amino acids. This chain's CDR3 is CASSPDTREQFF. CDR3 bases: TGTGCCAGCAGTCCCGACACCCGAGAGCAGTTCTTC.

This sequence joins TRBV7-6 and TRBJ1-5; TRBD1 aligns across 8 bases. The V segment lost 1 base and the J segment 11 bases; nucleotides outside the gene matches: 13. CDR3 length: 16 amino acids. Germline assignment: CDR1 SGHVS and CDR2 FNYEAQ. The chain's CDR3 is CASSLGPGGGTGAQHF. The CDR3 region has the DNA TGTGCCAGCAGCTTAGGTCCAGGGGGCGGGACTGGGGCCCAGCATTTT.

The chain carries TRBV11-3 and TRBJ2-3; 8 nucleotides agree with TRBD1. The V gene's germline CDR1 is SGHNT and CDR2 YENEEA. The CDR3 totals 16 residues. The trim removed 0 bases at V and 5 bases at J, leaving 7 bases unmatched. CDR3 amino acids: CASSLDPSGGRDTQYF. Here the CDR3 DNA reads TGTGCCAGCAGCTTAGATCCGTCAGGGGGCCGAGATACGCAGTATTTT. Drawing the rest from reference TRBV11-3 and TRBJ2-3, the complete variable domain is EAGVVQSPRYKIIEKKQPVAFWCNPISGHNTLYWYLQNLGQGPELLIRYENEEAVDDSQLPKDRFSAERLKGVDSTLKIQPAELGDSAVYLCASSLDPSGGRDTQYFGPGTRLTVL.

This chain uses TRBV7-9 with TRBJ1-1, with D tentatively TRBD1 (5 bases). V lost 9 bases and J lost 4, with 15 bases in between. In germline, CDR1 is SEHNR, CDR2 FQNEAQ (reference sequence). The CDR3 covers 13 residues. The CDR3 DNA is TGTGCCAGTGACGGACACCCGGGCACTGAAGCTTTCTTT. Protein sequence: CASDGHPGTEAFF.

The V gene is TRBV20-1, the J gene TRBJ2-5; perhaps TRBD1 as D (5 bases). The CDR3 loop spans 12 amino acids. The germline CDR1 and CDR2 sequences are DFQATT and SNEGSKA (reference sequence). The V gene lost 3 bases and the J gene lost 5 bases, with 10 bases spanning the gap. CDR3 residues: CSASAGSETQYF. The CDR3 DNA follows: TGCAGTGCTAGTGCAGGGTCCGAGACCCAGTACTTC.

The J gene is TRBJ2-1, the V gene TRBV5-6; 11 positions match TRBD2. With 4 bases clipped from V and 6 bases from J, the junction kept 9 bases outside the gene matches. The CDR3 length is 16 residues. CDR1 is SGHDT and CDR2 is YYEEEE in the germline V gene. The CDR3, as DNA: TGTGCCAGCAGCCGTCTACTAGCGGGAGTGGGCAATGAGCAGTTCTTC. This gives the protein CASSRLLAGVGNEQFF.

The chain has TRBV4-1 and TRBJ2-7, with 13 bases identical to TRBD2. CDR3 length: 20 residues. The germline gives CDR1 MGHRA, CDR2 YSYEKL. With V trimmed by 0 bases and J by 5 bases, 16 bases remained unmatched. CDR3 sequence: CASSQDRETVGLAGVDEQYF. The DNA for the CDR3 is TGCGCCAGCAGCCAAGATCGCGAGACCGTCGGACTAGCGGGAGTTGACGAGCAGTACTTC.

The chain couples TRBV5-1 to TRBJ2-7, with a possible D match to TRBD2 (6 bases). This CDR3 contains 14 residues. The V gene's germline CDR1 is SGHRS and CDR2 YFSETQ. V dropped 3 bases and J dropped 4 bases, with 14 bases sitting between them. This chain's CDR3 is CASSSAGNSYEQYF. The CDR3 DNA sequence: TGCGCCAGCAGCTCGGCGGGGAACTCTTACGAGCAGTACTTC.

The chain has TRBV6-6 and TRBJ1-1; weak D call: TRBD1 (5 bases). The CDR3 sequence is 15 residues long. With 2 bases removed from V and 5 bases from J, the gap between germline ends came to 15 bases. Per the germline V gene, CDR1 is MNHNY and CDR2 is SVGAGI (reference sequence). CDR3 loop: CASSYPGTQRTEAFF. The DNA for the CDR3 is TGTGCCAGCAGTTACCCGGGGACTCAGAGAACTGAAGCTTTCTTT.

The gene calls are TRBV5-4 and TRBJ2-5; TRBD2 aligns across 13 bases. The CDR3 contains 17 residues. Germline V gene sequence: CDR1 SGHNT, CDR2 YYREEE (reference sequence). After removal of 0 bases from V and 5 bases from J, the junction contained 7 bases not matched to a gene. CDR3 in amino acids: CASSLETSGGARETQYF. CDR3 nucleotide sequence: TGTGCCAGCAGCTTGGAAACTAGCGGGGGGGCCCGGGAGACCCAGTACTTC.

The chain combines TRBV5-1 with TRBJ1-1, with D unclear. Trimming stripped 0 bases from V and 4 bases from J, with 7 bases between. The germline V gene has CDR1 SGHRS and CDR2 YFSETQ. The CDR3 has 13 amino acids. The CDR3 DNA follows: TGCGCCAGCAGCTTGGGTCCGGGCACTGAAGCTTTCTTT. Its translation is CASSLGPGTEAFF.

This rearrangement joins TRBV2 to TRBJ1-1; the match to TRBD1 covers 7 bases. J was trimmed by 0 bases and V by 6 bases; bases with no gene match: 1. The CDR3 sequence is 13 residues long. CDR1 is SNHLY and CDR2 is FYNNEI in the germline V gene. CDR3 nucleotides: TGTGCCAGCAGGGGACAGATGAACACTGAAGCTTTCTTT. Its translation is CASRGQMNTEAFF. The variable domain in full, completed from reference TRBV2 and TRBJ1-1, reads EPEVTQTPSHQVTQMGQEVILRCVPISNHLYFYWYRQILGQKVEFLVSFYNNEISEKSEIFDDQFSVERPDGSNFTLKIRSTKLEDSAMYFCASRGQMNTEAFFGQGTRLTVV.

The rearrangement uses TRBV24-1 and TRBJ2-3, with 12 bases identical to TRBD2. There are 16 residues in the CDR3. J was trimmed by 5 bases and V by 2 bases; bases with no gene match: 4. CDR1 is KGHDR, CDR2 SFDVKD, per germline. The CDR3 loop is CATSDWTSGAGDTQYF. The DNA for the CDR3 is TGTGCCACCAGTGATTGGACTAGCGGGGCAGGAGATACGCAGTATTTT.